These T cell receptor beta chains were read from a single sample in a study of blood T cell repertoires in COVID-19. The assay was immunoSEQ multiplex PCR, and TCRdb's table has in-frame clones only and misses some. The data hold under 250,000 clones, with roughly 83% observed a single time. Sequenced input: peripheral blood. The source is a woman between 40 and 50 years old with COVID-19, enrolled during active disease. The CDR3 runs from the conserved cysteine through the conserved F or W. A D gene is named only where the DNA matches it firmly. Size is omitted from some rows. Given values are once, few, many or a class for expanded clones.

CDR3nt	CDR3aa	abundance	j_gene	v_gene	d_gene
TGTGCCAGTAGTTTGGGCCCCTTAATTAAAAACACTGAAGCTTTCTTT	CASSLGPLIKNTEAFF	-	TRBJ1-1	TRBV19	-
TGTGCCAGCTCACCATTCGGACAGCAACTATGGAGCTACACCTTC	CASSPFGQQLWSYTF	-	TRBJ1-2	TRBV18	-
TGCGCCAGCAGCCCCGGGACATCGCCAAACTATGGCTACACCTTC	CASSPGTSPNYGYTF	-	TRBJ1-2	TRBV4-1	-
TGTGCCAGCAGCTTAGGCGGACTAGTGGAGTCCACCGGGGAGCTGTTTTTT	CASSLGGLVESTGELFF	-	TRBJ2-2	TRBV7-2	TRBD2
TGTGCCAGCAGCTTACCCCCGAGCTCCTACAATGAGCAGTTCTTC	CASSLPPSSYNEQFF	-	TRBJ2-1	TRBV7-9	-
TGTGCCAGCAGTTACTGGACAGACGAGGACACTGAAGCTTTCTTT	CASSYWTDEDTEAFF	-	TRBJ1-1	TRBV6-2/TRBV6-3	-
TGTGCCAGCAGCACTAGGGACTTAGGTTTTCGGGCCGGGGAGCTGTTTTTT	CASSTRDLGFRAGELFF	-	TRBJ2-2	TRBV9	-
TGTGCCAGCAGCCAAGTTCCGGGGACTGAAGCTTTCTTT	CASSQVPGTEAFF	-	TRBJ1-1	TRBV4-2	-
TGTGCCAGCAGCCAGCGCCGGACTAGCGGGGGTGGCTACGAGCAGTACTTC	CASSQRRTSGGGYEQYF	-	TRBJ2-7	TRBV3-1/TRBV3-2	TRBD2
TGTGCCAGCAGTTTGAGGACCGGGGAGCTGTTTTTT	CASSLRTGELFF	-	TRBJ2-2	TRBV12-3/TRBV12-4	-
TGTGCCAGCAGCTTCGGGGGAGGTGGAACTGAAGCTTTCTTT	CASSFGGGGTEAFF	-	TRBJ1-1	TRBV7-2	-
TGTGCCAGCAGCTTAGGATTTTCGACAGGGTGGCCGCATTTT	CASSLGFSTGWPHF	-	TRBJ1-5	TRBV7-2	TRBD1
TGTGCCAGCAGCTTAGTTGGAAGCGGTAACTCCTACGAGCAGTACTTC	CASSLVGSGNSYEQYF	-	TRBJ2-7	TRBV7-2	-
TGTGCCAGCAGTTATGACACTAGCGCTTTCACAGATACGCAGTATTTT	CASSYDTSAFTDTQYF	-	TRBJ2-3	TRBV6-5	TRBD2
TGTGCCAGCAGTCCCTCGGGGGGCTACAATCAGCCCCAGCATTTT	CASSPSGGYNQPQHF	-	TRBJ1-5	TRBV27	-
TGTGCCTGGGGACAGTACTCCTACGAGCAGTACTTC	CAWGQYSYEQYF	-	TRBJ2-7	TRBV30	-
TGTGCCAGCAGCTTATCGACATTCGCGGGGGTGCAGTTCTTC	CASSLSTFAGVQFF	-	TRBJ2-1	TRBV7-2	TRBD2
TGTGCCAGCAGTCCGCCCCGACTAGCGGGCGCCTACGAGCAGTACTTC	CASSPPRLAGAYEQYF	few	TRBJ2-7	TRBV6-2/TRBV6-3	TRBD2
TGTGCCAGCAGCTTAGGTGGACAGGGCGACACCGGGGAGCTGTTTTTT	CASSLGGQGDTGELFF	-	TRBJ2-2	TRBV5-4	TRBD1
TGTGCCATCTTCCCCGTCTCCTCCTATAATTCACCCCTCCACTTT	CAIFPVSSYNSPLHF	-	TRBJ1-6	TRBV6-6	-
TGTGCCAGCAGCTTAGAGAATGAGCAGTTCTTC	CASSLENEQFF	-	TRBJ2-1	TRBV5-4	-
TGTGCCAGCAGCTACTCGGTTCCAGGGGGTGGCTATGGCTACACCTTC	CASSYSVPGGGYGYTF	-	TRBJ1-2	TRBV6-5	TRBD1
TGTGCCAGCAGCCGGGACAACTACTATGGCTACACCTTC	CASSRDNYYGYTF	-	TRBJ1-2	TRBV7-2	-
TGCGCCAGCAGCCAAGAAGGACTAGCCCAGCAGTTCTTC	CASSQEGLAQQFF	-	TRBJ2-1	TRBV4-1	TRBD2
TGCGCCAGCAGCTTCCTCCTTGGGCTAGCGGGAGTTGGGGTCACCGGGGAGCTGTTTTTT	CASSFLLGLAGVGVTGELFF	-	TRBJ2-2	TRBV5-1	TRBD2
TGTGCCAGCAGTCCCCGACAGGGCTACGAGCAGTACTTC	CASSPRQGYEQYF	once	TRBJ2-7	TRBV6-2/TRBV6-3	TRBD1
TGTGCCAGCAGGAGACGGGGGGCTGGGGAGACCCAGTACTTC	CASRRRGAGETQYF	-	TRBJ2-5	TRBV6-5	-
TGCGCCAGCAGCCTATTCGGGGGGGATACGCAGTATTTT	CASSLFGGDTQYF	-	TRBJ2-3	TRBV5-1	TRBD2
TGCAGCGTCGGAAGACAGGACTATGGCTACACCTTC	CSVGRQDYGYTF	-	TRBJ1-2	TRBV29-1	-
TGTGCCAGCAGCCAAGATCTTGGACAGCTGAACACTGAAGCTTTCTTT	CASSQDLGQLNTEAFF	-	TRBJ1-1	TRBV3-1/TRBV3-2	-
TGTGCCAGCGACCAGGGACACAACTCTGGAAACACCATATATTTT	CASDQGHNSGNTIYF	-	TRBJ1-3	TRBV9	-
TGTGCCTGGAGTGCTAGAAACGGGGAGCTGTTTTTT	CAWSARNGELFF	-	TRBJ2-2	TRBV30	-
TGTGCCAGCATCCTACAGGGTGGGACTAATGAAAAACTGTTTTTT	CASILQGGTNEKLFF	-	TRBJ1-4	TRBV7-9	-
TGTGCCAGTACTAATTGGGAGGAAATCTATGGCTACACCTTC	CASTNWEEIYGYTF	once	TRBJ1-2	TRBV19	-
TGTGCCAGCAGCCCAACGGTCTATGGCTACACCTTC	CASSPTVYGYTF	-	TRBJ1-2	TRBV7-8	-
TGCGCCAGCAGCTTGGACAGTCTTACTGAAGCTTTCTTT	CASSLDSLTEAFF	-	TRBJ1-1	TRBV5-1	-
TGTGCCAGCAGCTTACAGTACAATGAGCAGTTCTTC	CASSLQYNEQFF	-	TRBJ2-1	TRBV7-6	-